What follows are 29 T cell receptor beta chains derived from one specimen sequenced in a study of blood T cell repertoires in COVID-19. Repertoires were generated with immunoSEQ multiplex PCR, while TCRdb's copy carries only in-frame clones and drops some. The sample contains 190,000 or so clones, 85% of which appear only once. Material: peripheral blood. The receptors were sampled from a man in his sixties with COVID-19, enrolled during active disease.

The genes are TRBV19 and TRBJ1-2, with D perhaps TRBD1 (5 bases). Trimming took 6 bases from V and 5 from J, leaving 16 bases between them. CDR1 is LNHDA and CDR2 is SQIVND in the germline V gene (reference sequence). This CDR3 has 14 amino acids. CDR3 DNA: TGTGCCAGTAGCCTTCAAGCTTCAGGGTATGGCTACACCTTC. Its protein is CASSLQASGYGYTF.

Concerning this clone itself: One end of the junction is discordant with germline, which a read error may explain. The rearrangement joins TRBV29-1 to TRBJ1-1; tentative D call: TRBD1 (6 bases). The germline CDR1 and CDR2 sequences are SQVTM and ANQGSEA. The CDR3 totals 12 residues. The CDR3: CTSGHQGSEAFF. The DNA of the CDR3 is TGTACGTCGGGGCACCAGGGGTCTGAAGCTTTCTTT.

The genes are TRBV30 and TRBJ2-5; D is perhaps TRBD2 (5 bases). The germline gives CDR1 GTSNPN, CDR2 SVGIG (reference sequence). V lost 3 bases and J 1 base, leaving 12 bases between the germline ends. CDR3 size: 14 residues. In DNA, the CDR3 is TGTGCCTGGAGCCACGAGGACTTCCAAGAGACCCAGTACTTC. This gives the protein CAWSHEDFQETQYF.

The chain uses TRBV28 and TRBJ1-1; D remains ambiguous. The CDR3 is 14 residues long. The ends were cut back, 5 bases at V and 0 bases at J, with 10 bases in the middle. Germline CDR1 and CDR2: MDHEN and SYDVKM. The CDR3 DNA sequence: TGTGCCAGCAGTCCCCAGAAATTGAACACTGAAGCTTTCTTT. Its translation is CASSPQKLNTEAFF. The full variable domain, its missing parts supplied by reference TRBV28 and TRBJ1-1, is DVKVTQSSRYLVKRTGEKVFLECVQDMDHENMFWYRQDPGLGLRLIYFSYDVKMKEKGDIPEGYSVSREKKERFSLILESASTNQTSMYLCASSPQKLNTEAFFGQGTRLTVV.

The rearrangement links TRBV5-1 to TRBJ1-4; a weak D match, TRBD1 (6 bases). The CDR3 spans 14 residues. The germline V gene has CDR1 SGHRS and CDR2 YFSETQ. The V end lost 7 bases, the J end lost 7 bases, and 17 bases lay between the germline ends. The CDR3 protein is CASRRGNKSEKLFF. CDR3 coding DNA: TGCGCCAGCCGTAGGGGGAATAAAAGTGAAAAACTGTTTTTT. The full variable domain, with the rest looked up from reference TRBV5-1 and TRBJ1-4, is KAGVTQTPRYLIKTRGQQVTLSCSPISGHRSVSWYQQTPGQGLQFLFEYFSETQRNKGNFPGRFSGRQFSNSRSEMNVSTLELGDSALYLCASRRGNKSEKLFFGSGTQLSVL.

This clone turned up a few times. The V call is TRBV27, the J call TRBJ2-5, with D uncertain. Germline-derived CDR1 and CDR2 are MNHEY and SMNVEV (reference sequence). Trimming shortened V by 4 bases and J by 1 base, and 7 bases separated the two germline ends. The CDR3 is 13 residues long. DNA of the CDR3: TGTGCCAGCAGTTCTCGACTCCAAGAGACCCAGTACTTC. Residues: CASSSRLQETQYF.

The chain recombines TRBV7-7 with TRBJ1-1; no clear D gene. The CDR3 length is 13 residues. V shed 4 bases and J shed 3 bases, with 9 bases lying between them. Per germline, CDR1 SSHAT and CDR2 FNYEAQ (reference sequence). Here the CDR3 DNA reads TGTGCCAGCAGCTACACTAGAGACACTGAAGCTTTCTTT. Its protein product is CASSYTRDTEAFF.

V gene TRBV9 combines with J gene TRBJ2-3, with 12 bases that match TRBD2. The CDR3 spans 17 residues. CDR1 is SGDLS, CDR2 YYNGEE, per germline. With 4 bases clipped from V and 0 bases from J, the junction kept 6 bases outside the gene matches. The CDR3 coding sequence is TGTGCCAGCAGCCCCCCCGGGACTAGCGGGAGCACAGATACGCAGTATTTT. Amino acids: CASSPPGTSGSTDTQYF. The whole variable domain, remainder taken from reference TRBV9 and TRBJ2-3, is DSGVTQTPKHLITATGQRVTLRCSPRSGDLSVYWYQQSLDQGLQFLIQYYNGEERAKGNILERFSAQQFPDLHSELNLSSLELGDSALYFCASSPPGTSGSTDTQYFGPGTRLTVL.

The chain uses TRBV10-1 and TRBJ2-1, with 7 nucleotides matching TRBD1. Germline CDR1 is WNHNN and CDR2 is SYGVQD (reference sequence). CDR3 length: 11 residues. J lost 10 bases, V lost 3 bases, and 0 bases had no gene match. The CDR3 here is CASSDRGEQFF. CDR3 DNA: TGCGCCAGCAGTGACAGGGGGGAGCAGTTCTTC.

For this clone: Germline is not matched at one junction end, which may reflect a read error. V usage is TRBV6-2 or TRBV6-3 and J usage is TRBJ1-1; D is unclear. The CDR3 is made up of 13 amino acids. Germline values: CDR1 MNHEY, CDR2 SVGEGT. CDR3 amino acids: CASSTRTALAPGF. The CDR3 DNA reads TGTGCCAGCAGCACCCGGACCGCTCTCGCCCCGGGGTTT.

This sequence joins TRBV19 and TRBJ1-3, with 7 bases identical to TRBD1. The CDR3 is 16 amino acids. V was pared by 8 bases and J by 0 bases, with 10 bases of the junction left unmatched. Germline CDR1 is LNHDA and CDR2 is SQIVND (reference sequence). CDR3 loop: CASGISGTASGNTIYF. In DNA form, the CDR3 reads TGTGCCAGTGGGATCTCCGGGACAGCCTCTGGAAACACCATATATTTT.

This clone was recorded only once. The V gene is TRBV18, the J gene TRBJ1-2, with TRBD1 matching over 7 bases. The V and J ends lost 2 bases and 4 bases, in that order; junction bases with no gene match: 22. The germline V gene encodes CDR1 KGHSH and CDR2 LQKENI. This CDR3 region has 20 residues. In DNA form, the CDR3 reads TGTGCCAGCTCACCATCTGACTCCTACCAACAGGGGAGTCTGGGCTATGGCTACACCTTC. Its protein product is CASSPSDSYQQGSLGYGYTF.

This clone has only one observation. The J gene is TRBJ2-2, the V gene TRBV7-6; 8 bases are shared with TRBD1. Germline values: CDR1 SGHVS, CDR2 FNYEAQ. After removal of 2 bases from V and 2 bases from J, the junction contained 4 bases not matched to a gene. This CDR3 contains 16 residues. The CDR3 nucleotides are TGTGCCAGCAGCTTATGGTCAGGGGGCAACACCGGGGAGCTGTTTTTT. Protein sequence: CASSLWSGGNTGELFF. The variable domain in full, with the rest retrieved from reference TRBV7-6 and TRBJ2-2, is GAGVSQSPRYKVTKRGQDVALRCDPISGHVSLYWYRQALGQGPEFLTYFNYEAQQDKSGLPNDRFSAERPEGSISTLTIQRTEQRDSAMYRCASSLWSGGNTGELFFGEGSRLTVL.

The V gene is TRBV5-5, the J gene TRBJ1-1; no clear D. Trimming pared 0 bases from V and 3 bases from J, leaving 12 bases between. The CDR3 loop spans 15 amino acids. Germline V lookup: CDR1 SGHKS, CDR2 YYEKEE (reference sequence). The CDR3: CASSLVRRSDTEAFF. CDR3 bases: TGTGCCAGCAGCTTGGTTCGCAGGTCGGACACTGAAGCTTTCTTT.

The rearrangement links TRBV6-5 to TRBJ1-1; D is ambiguous. The CDR3 runs to 15 residues. V lost 7 bases and J 0 bases, leaving 15 bases between the germline ends. Germline assignment: CDR1 MNHEY and CDR2 SVGAGI. For the CDR3, the DNA is TGTGCCAGCACCTTACTCGTCTCCCTGAACACTGAAGCTTTCTTT. It yields the protein CASTLLVSLNTEAFF.

The DNA for the CDR3 is TGCGCCAGCAGCCAAGAGATCAGGGGACCTAACACCGGGGAGCTGTTTTTT. Its protein product is CASSQEIRGPNTGELFF. This chain joins TRBV4-3 and TRBJ2-2; D is possibly TRBD1 (6 bases). This CDR3 spans 17 amino acids. Trimming removed 0 bases from V and 2 bases from J, with 13 bases in between. CDR1 is LGHNA and CDR2 is YSLEER in the germline V gene.

V usage is TRBV2 and J usage is TRBJ1-1, with D perhaps TRBD1 (6 bases). The CDR3 covers 13 residues. Looked up from germline, CDR1 is SNHLY and CDR2 is FYNNEI. The V end lost 5 bases, the J end lost 4 bases, and 11 bases lay between the germline ends. The CDR3 bases are TGTGCCAGCAGTCCAACAGGGCGCACTGAAGCTTTCTTT. This sequence encodes CASSPTGRTEAFF.

V gene TRBV11-2 combines with J gene TRBJ2-3; D is ambiguous. The CDR3 is made up of 11 amino acids. CDR1 and CDR2 from the germline V gene are SGHAT and FQNNGV. V lost 1 base and J lost 8, with 4 bases in between. The CDR3 bases are TGTGCCAGCAGCTTAGGAGGTACGCAGTATTTT. Protein sequence: CASSLGGTQYF. The full variable domain, its missing parts supplied by reference TRBV11-2 and TRBJ2-3, is EAGVAQSPRYKIIEKRQSVAFWCNPISGHATLYWYQQILGQGPKLLIQFQNNGVVDDSQLPKDRFSAERLKGVDSTLKIQPAKLEDSAVYLCASSLGGTQYFGPGTRLTVL.

The chain joins TRBV7-9 to TRBJ1-6, with D unclear. CDR1 SEHNR and CDR2 FQNEAQ come from the germline V gene (reference sequence). V was cut by 10 bases and J by 11 bases, with 15 bases left in between. The CDR3 loop spans 12 amino acids. The CDR3 nucleotides are TGTGCCACCGGCCAGGAACTCCCACCCCTCCACTTT. This codes for CATGQELPPLHF. Supplemented by reference TRBV7-9 and TRBJ1-6, the full variable domain reads DTGVSQNPRHKITKRGQNVTFRCDPISEHNRLYWYRQTLGQGPEFLTYFQNEAQLEKSRLLSDRFSAERPKGSFSTLEIQRTEQGDSAMYLCATGQELPPLHFGNGTRLTVT.

V gene TRBV7-2 combines with J gene TRBJ1-5; 7 bases line up with TRBD1. V was clipped by 4 bases and J by 1 base; unmatched bases: 4. This CDR3 is 15 amino acids long. Germline V gives CDR1 SGHTA, CDR2 FQGNSA. The CDR3 DNA sequence: TGTGCCAGCAGCTCAGGGGGAGGAAGCAATCAGCCCCAGCATTTT. The encoded protein is CASSSGGGSNQPQHF.

This clone was counted once. This rearrangement joins TRBV2 to TRBJ1-2; possible D gene TRBD1, 6 bases. The CDR3 consists of 13 residues. Germline values: CDR1 SNHLY, CDR2 FYNNEI. Trimming removed 5 bases at V and 4 bases at J, with 11 bases between. CDR3 coding DNA: TGTGCCAGCAGTTTGACAGGTGCCTATGGCTACACCTTC. Translation gives CASSLTGAYGYTF.

The V gene is TRBV28, the J gene TRBJ1-1; no firm D call. The CDR3 has 13 amino acids. Per germline, CDR1 MDHEN and CDR2 SYDVKM. Trimming removed 11 bases at V and 0 bases at J, with 13 bases between. For the CDR3, the DNA is TGTGCCGGTGAGGGAGCTATGAACACTGAAGCTTTCTTT. It codes for CAGEGAMNTEAFF.

The gene calls are TRBV27 and TRBJ1-5; a weak D match, TRBD1 (5 bases). Germline V CDR1 and CDR2: MNHEY, SMNVEV (reference sequence). Trimming pared 5 bases from V and 6 bases from J, leaving 17 bases between. The CDR3 is made up of 15 amino acids. As DNA, the CDR3 is TGTGCCAGCAGTCCCCGTATAGGGGAAGGTCAGCCCCAGCATTTT. The encoded protein is CASSPRIGEGQPQHF.

This rearrangement joins TRBV6-4 to TRBJ1-6, with no clear D. Trimming shortened V by 6 bases and J by 9 bases, and 12 bases separated the two germline ends. The CDR3 runs to 13 residues. The V gene's germline CDR1 is MRHNA and CDR2 SNTAGT. CDR3 residues: CASREGFGSPLHF. The CDR3 bases are TGTGCCAGCAGGGAGGGATTCGGTTCACCCCTCCACTTT.

This clone appeared a single time. This chain uses TRBV6-1 with TRBJ1-3, with D possibly TRBD1 on 5 matching bases. Per germline, CDR1 MNHNS and CDR2 SASEGT. The CDR3 is 16 residues long. The V end was cut by 3 bases, the J end by 0 bases, with 12 bases between. The CDR3 is CASSDRNRFSGNTIYF. CDR3 DNA: TGTGCCAGCAGTGATAGGAACAGGTTCTCTGGAAACACCATATATTTT.

The J gene is TRBJ1-6, the V gene TRBV4-1; 9 bases align to TRBD1. J was trimmed by 11 bases and V by 1 base; bases with no gene match: 9. Germline V gene lookup returns CDR1 MGHRA and CDR2 YSYEKL. There are 16 residues in the CDR3. The CDR3 spells CASSQVMDRGLTPLHF. The CDR3 nucleotides read TGCGCCAGCAGCCAAGTTATGGACAGGGGTTTGACACCCCTCCACTTT.

The chain couples TRBV25-1 to TRBJ1-2; TRBD1 matches 8 bases. CDR1 is MGHDK, CDR2 SYGVNS, per germline. Trimming removed 6 bases from V and 4 bases from J; junction bases left unmatched: 7. This CDR3 contains 14 residues. The CDR3 reads CASSEDRGSYGYTF. DNA of the CDR3: TGTGCCAGCAGCGAAGACAGGGGTTCCTATGGCTACACCTTC.

V usage is TRBV18 and J usage is TRBJ2-3; 9 nucleotides line up with TRBD1. This CDR3 is built from 16 residues. CDR1 and CDR2 from the germline V gene are KGHSH and LQKENI. Losses at the gene ends were 3 bases for V and 3 bases for J; bases not matched to a gene: 7. CDR3 loop: CASSPWGGQGTDTQYF. CDR3 nucleotides: TGTGCCAGCTCACCCTGGGGTGGACAGGGGACAGATACGCAGTATTTT. Full variable domain (outside the CDR3, taken from reference TRBV18 and TRBJ2-3): NAGVMQNPRHLVRRRGQEARLRCSPMKGHSHVYWYRQLPEEGLKFMVYLQKENIIDESGMPKERFSAEFPKEGPSILRIQQVVRGDSAAYFCASSPWGGQGTDTQYFGPGTRLTVL.

This chain uses TRBV6-6 with TRBJ1-4; no firm D call. There are 16 residues in the CDR3. The germline gives CDR1 MNHNY, CDR2 SVGAGI (reference sequence). V lost 6 bases and J 4 bases, leaving 18 bases between the germline ends. As DNA, the CDR3 is TGTGCCAGCAGCTCTCCCGGAGGGTTGAATAATGAAAAACTGTTTTTT. This codes for CASSSPGGLNNEKLFF.